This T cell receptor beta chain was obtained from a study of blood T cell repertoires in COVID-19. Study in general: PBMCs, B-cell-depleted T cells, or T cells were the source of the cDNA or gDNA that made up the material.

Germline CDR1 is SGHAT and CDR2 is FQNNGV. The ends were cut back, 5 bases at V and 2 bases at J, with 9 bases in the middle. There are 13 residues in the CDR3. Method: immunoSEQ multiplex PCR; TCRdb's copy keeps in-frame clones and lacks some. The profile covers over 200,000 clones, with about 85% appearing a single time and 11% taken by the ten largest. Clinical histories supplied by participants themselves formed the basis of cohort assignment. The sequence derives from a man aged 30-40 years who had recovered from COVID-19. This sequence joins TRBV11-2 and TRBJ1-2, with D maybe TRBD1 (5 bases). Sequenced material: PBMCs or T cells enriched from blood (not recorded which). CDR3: CASSTRQNYGYTF. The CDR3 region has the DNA TGTGCCAGCAGCACCCGACAGAACTATGGCTACACCTTC.